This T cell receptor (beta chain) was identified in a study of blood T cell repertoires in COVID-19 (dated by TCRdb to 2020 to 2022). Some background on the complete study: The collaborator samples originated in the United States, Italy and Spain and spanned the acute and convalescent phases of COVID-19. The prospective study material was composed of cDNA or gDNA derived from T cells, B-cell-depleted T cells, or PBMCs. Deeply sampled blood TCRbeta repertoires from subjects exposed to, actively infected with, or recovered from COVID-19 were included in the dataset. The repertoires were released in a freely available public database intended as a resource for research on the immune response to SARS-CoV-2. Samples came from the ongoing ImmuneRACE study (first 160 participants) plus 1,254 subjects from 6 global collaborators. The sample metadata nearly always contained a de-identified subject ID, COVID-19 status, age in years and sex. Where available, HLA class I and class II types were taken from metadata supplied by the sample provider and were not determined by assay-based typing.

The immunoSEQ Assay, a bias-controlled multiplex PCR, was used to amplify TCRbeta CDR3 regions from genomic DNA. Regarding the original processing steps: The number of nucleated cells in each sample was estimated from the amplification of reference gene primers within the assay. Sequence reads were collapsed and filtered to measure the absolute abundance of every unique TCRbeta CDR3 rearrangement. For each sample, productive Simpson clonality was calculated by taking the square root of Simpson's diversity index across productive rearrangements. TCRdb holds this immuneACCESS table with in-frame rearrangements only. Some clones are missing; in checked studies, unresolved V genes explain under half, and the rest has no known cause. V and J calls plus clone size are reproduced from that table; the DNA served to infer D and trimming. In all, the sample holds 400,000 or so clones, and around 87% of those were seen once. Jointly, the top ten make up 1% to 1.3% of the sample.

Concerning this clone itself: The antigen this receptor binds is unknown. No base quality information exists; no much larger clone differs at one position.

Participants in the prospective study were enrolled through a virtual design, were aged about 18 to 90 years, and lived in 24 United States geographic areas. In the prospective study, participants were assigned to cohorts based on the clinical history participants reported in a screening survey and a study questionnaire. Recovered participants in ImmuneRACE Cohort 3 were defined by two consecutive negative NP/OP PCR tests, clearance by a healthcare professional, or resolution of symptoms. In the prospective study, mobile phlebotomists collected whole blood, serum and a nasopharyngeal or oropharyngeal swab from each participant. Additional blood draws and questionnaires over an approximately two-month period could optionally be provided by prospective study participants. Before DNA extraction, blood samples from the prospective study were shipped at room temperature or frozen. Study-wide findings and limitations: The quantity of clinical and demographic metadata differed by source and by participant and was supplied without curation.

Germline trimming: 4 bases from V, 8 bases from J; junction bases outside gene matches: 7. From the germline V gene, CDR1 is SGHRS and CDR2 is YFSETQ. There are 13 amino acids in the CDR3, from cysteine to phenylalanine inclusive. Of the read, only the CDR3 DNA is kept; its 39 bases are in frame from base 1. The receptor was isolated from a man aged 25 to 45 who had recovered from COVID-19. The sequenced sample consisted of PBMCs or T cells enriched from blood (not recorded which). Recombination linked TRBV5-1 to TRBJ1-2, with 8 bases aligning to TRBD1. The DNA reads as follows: TGCGCCAGCAGCCCAGGGGGCGCAGGGGGCTACACCTTC. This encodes CASSPGGAGGYTF.